The 26 T cell receptor beta chains presented below share a single source sample, sequenced in a study of Graves' ophthalmopathy and Graves' hyperthyroidism. From RNA, the CDR3 regions of TCR beta chains were amplified and sequenced. First-round RT-PCR used HTBI primers; second-round multiplex PCR followed. TCRdb used MiXCR to reprocess the multiplex PCR reads, holding one entry per CDR3 protein. The sample records about 660,000 distinct CDR3 sequences, about 41% being singletons. Sequenced input: peripheral blood. These receptors were taken from an adult man with Graves' ophthalmopathy.

In regard to this clonotype: A much larger clone differs from this one at a single base, so this may be a read error. The chain recombines TRBV15 with TRBJ2-7; D possibly matches TRBD1 or TRBD2 (5 bases each). Trimming cost V 8 bases and J 4 bases, with 12 bases left between them. The CDR3 runs 12 residues. Germline V gives CDR1 LNHNV, CDR2 YYDKDF (reference sequence). As DNA, the CDR3 is TGTGCCACCCTGAGGGGTACATACGAGCAGTACTTC. Translating it yields CATLRGTYEQYF.

At least ten counts were recorded for this clonotype. The J gene is TRBJ1-2, the V gene TRBV19; 8 nucleotides match TRBD1. The germline V gene has CDR1 LNHDA and CDR2 SQIVND (reference sequence). Trimming removed 5 bases from V and 4 bases from J; junction bases left unmatched: 12. The CDR3 length is 16 residues. CDR3 amino acids: CASSYFSQGATYGYTF. CDR3 nucleotide sequence: TGTGCCAGTAGTTACTTCTCGCAGGGGGCGACCTATGGCTACACCTTC.

The chain employs TRBV11-3 and TRBJ1-3, with no clear D. The CDR3 has 17 residues. The germline V gene has CDR1 SGHNT and CDR2 YENEEA. Trimming stripped 4 bases from V and 0 bases from J, with 16 bases between. The CDR3 bases are TGTGCCAGCAGCTCCACAACGCCGGCGAACTCTGGAAACACCATATATTTT. Its protein product is CASSSTTPANSGNTIYF. Drawing the rest from reference TRBV11-3 and TRBJ1-3, the complete variable domain is EAGVVQSPRYKIIEKKQPVAFWCNPISGHNTLYWYLQNLGQGPELLIRYENEEAVDDSQLPKDRFSAERLKGVDSTLKIQPAELGDSAVYLCASSSTTPANSGNTIYFGEGSWLTVV.

This clonotype was observed a single time. The gene calls are TRBV29-1 and TRBJ1-3, with TRBD1 as a possible D gene (5 bases). The CDR3 is made up of 15 amino acids. Trimming took 5 bases from V and 1 from J, leaving 15 bases between them. Germline V gene sequence: CDR1 SQVTM, CDR2 ANQGSEA. The CDR3 loop reads CSVQTGTSSGNTIYF. CDR3 bases: TGCAGCGTTCAAACCGGGACGTCGTCTGGAAACACCATATATTTT.

The chain employs TRBV6-6 and TRBJ1-6; 7 positions agree with TRBD1. CDR1 and CDR2 (germline): MNHNY, SVGAGI (reference sequence). The CDR3 consists of 13 residues. With V trimmed by 7 bases and J by 9 bases, 6 bases remained unmatched. The CDR3 DNA reads TGTGCCAGCACAAGACAGGGACTTTCACCCCTCCACTTT. This gives the protein CASTRQGLSPLHF.

Worth noting for this clonotype: A read error is possible here, since a much larger clone lies one base away. This chain links TRBV7-9 with TRBJ2-5, with D perhaps TRBD1 (5 bases). CDR1 is SEHNR and CDR2 is FQNEAQ in the germline V gene (reference sequence). CDR3 length equals 13 residues. CDR3 sequence reads: CASSADRQGTQYF. CDR3 sequence (DNA): TGTGCCAGCAGCGCCGACAGACAAGGGACCCAGTACTTC.

There are many counts of this clonotype. This rearrangement joins TRBV7-6 to TRBJ1-1; D gene ambiguous. CDR1 and CDR2 from the germline V gene are SGHVS and FNYEAQ. Trimming removed 2 bases at V and 3 bases at J, with 7 bases between. This CDR3 is 13 amino acids long. The CDR3 region has the DNA TGTGCCAGCAGCTTACGGGAGGACACTGAAGCTTTCTTT. This codes for CASSLREDTEAFF.

This clonotype showed up many times. The rearrangement uses TRBV25-1 and TRBJ1-1; D is possibly TRBD1 (5 bases). The CDR3 spans 15 residues. V dropped 2 bases and J dropped 0 bases, with 10 bases sitting between them. CDR1 and CDR2 from the germline V gene are MGHDK and SYGVNS. CDR3 sequence reads: CASSELGRLNTEAFF. CDR3 DNA: TGTGCCAGCAGTGAACTGGGACGGCTGAACACTGAAGCTTTCTTT.

This clonotype has only a few counts. This chain uses TRBV7-8 with TRBJ2-5; no definite D call. This CDR3 has 13 amino acids. V shed 4 bases and J shed 5 bases, with 11 bases lying between them. The germline gives CDR1 SGHVS, CDR2 FQNEAQ. The CDR3 sequence is CASSSGDRETQYF. In DNA, the CDR3 is TGTGCCAGCAGCTCTGGGGATCGGGAGACCCAGTACTTC.

This clonotype has at least ten counts. In DNA form, the CDR3 reads TGTGCCAGCAGCTTAGGACATGTCGAAGAGACCCAGTACTTC. It translates to CASSLGHVEETQYF. The chain recombines TRBV7-9 with TRBJ2-5, with D uncertain. The CDR3 runs to 14 residues. In germline, CDR1 is SEHNR, CDR2 FQNEAQ (reference sequence). The V gene lost 1 base and the J gene lost 3 bases, with 9 bases spanning the gap.

This clonotype was recorded at least ten times. The chain joins TRBV20-1 to TRBJ2-5; 7 bases line up with TRBD2. The trim removed 3 bases at V and 5 bases at J, leaving 9 bases unmatched. The CDR3 runs 14 residues. CDR1 DFQATT and CDR2 SNEGSKA come from the germline V gene (reference sequence). CDR3 sequence (DNA): TGCAGTGCTAGTGCGGGGGATTATATGGAGACCCAGTACTTC. Its protein is CSASAGDYMETQYF.

V gene TRBV10-3 combines with J gene TRBJ1-5; 10 positions match TRBD1. The CDR3 runs 19 residues. Germline values: CDR1 ENHRY, CDR2 SYGVKD. Germline trimming cut 10 bases from V and 0 bases from J; bases unmatched to any gene: 18. The CDR3 reads CASGYLLPWTGGSNQPQHF. The CDR3 DNA follows: TGTGCCAGCGGTTACCTGTTGCCTTGGACAGGGGGTAGCAATCAGCCCCAGCATTTT.

This clonotype was found once. A much larger clone lies one base from this, so it may be a read error. V usage is TRBV24-1 and J usage is TRBJ2-5, with D tentatively TRBD2 (6 bases). The length of the CDR3 is 15 residues. The germline V and J ends were trimmed by 5 bases and 5 bases, with 17 bases remaining between them. In germline, CDR1 is KGHDR, CDR2 SFDVKD. The CDR3 here is CATSGLGPRGETQYF. The DNA of the CDR3 is TGTGCCACCAGTGGCTTAGGTCCTCGGGGGGAGACCCAGTACTTC.

V is TRBV10-2 and J is TRBJ2-7; possibly TRBD1 for D (5 bases). The CDR3 extends over 15 amino acids. V shed 9 bases and J shed 4 bases, with 22 bases lying between them. The germline CDR1 and CDR2 sequences are WSHSY and SAAADI. CDR3 region: CASANRSETPYEQYF. DNA of the CDR3: TGCGCCAGTGCGAACAGGAGCGAAACCCCATACGAGCAGTACTTC.

A few counts support this clonotype. V and J are TRBV12-3 or TRBV12-4 and TRBJ2-7, with 9 bases identical to TRBD1. There are 15 residues in the CDR3. V was clipped by 4 bases and J by 5 bases; unmatched bases: 9. The CDR3: CASSSGQGWADEQYF. The DNA for the CDR3 is TGTGCCAGCAGTTCGGGACAGGGCTGGGCAGACGAGCAGTACTTC.

Worth noting for this clonotype: A much larger clonotype is one base distant, so this may be a read error. The gene calls are TRBV20-1 and TRBJ1-1; D remains unclear. This CDR3 has 12 amino acids. CDR1 is DFQATT, CDR2 SNEGSKA, per germline (reference sequence). The chain's CDR3 is CSASVRGAEALF. The CDR3 bases are TGCAGTGCTAGTGTTCGGGGAGCTGAAGCTCTCTTT.

The chain combines TRBV2 with TRBJ1-2; tentatively, D is TRBD1 (6 bases). The CDR3 runs to 14 residues. CDR1 is SNHLY and CDR2 is FYNNEI in the germline V gene. Trimming cost V 3 bases and J 6 bases, with 14 bases left between them. CDR3 bases: TGTGCCAGCAGTGATGGGCAGGGGAAGGATGGCTACACCTTC. Translation gives CASSDGQGKDGYTF.

The sample holds many counts of this clonotype. This sequence joins TRBV15 and TRBJ2-2; 8 nucleotides align to TRBD1. Germline trimming cut 6 bases from V and 6 bases from J; bases unmatched to any gene: 6. Germline values: CDR1 LNHNV, CDR2 YYDKDF (reference sequence). The CDR3 spans 14 residues. In DNA, the CDR3 is TGTGCCACCAGTGGGAGACAGGGGCCCGGGGAGCTGTTTTTT. Protein: CATSGRQGPGELFF. Together with reference TRBV15 and TRBJ2-2, the CDR3 gives the full variable domain: DAMVIQNPRYQVTQFGKPVTLSCSQTLNHNVMYWYQQKSSQAPKLLFHYYDKDFNNEADTPDNFQSRRPNTSFCFLDIRSPGLGDTAMYLCATSGRQGPGELFFGEGSRLTVL.

This clonotype was seen repeatedly, ten times or more. V is TRBV10-3 and J is TRBJ2-5; D uncertain. CDR1 is ENHRY, CDR2 SYGVKD, per germline. CDR3 length: 13 amino acids. Trimming pared 3 bases from V and 0 bases from J, leaving 5 bases between. In DNA, the CDR3 is TGTGCCATCAGTGAACCGTACCAAGAGACCCAGTACTTC. Translating gives CAISEPYQETQYF.

This clonotype was found many times. One end of the junction varies from germline; a read error may be responsible. The chain has TRBV7-2 and TRBJ2-7, with 9 nucleotides matching TRBD2. CDR1 SGHTA and CDR2 FQGNSA come from the germline V gene. The CDR3 has 15 amino acids. The CDR3 DNA reads TGCGCCAGCAGCTTGGCAGCGGGAGGCACCTACGAGCAGTACTTC. Residues: CASSLAAGGTYEQYF.

This chain links TRBV12-3 or TRBV12-4 with TRBJ2-2, with 9 bases matching TRBD1. This CDR3 has 14 amino acids. With V trimmed by 6 bases and J by 6 bases, 5 bases remained unmatched. DNA of the CDR3: TGTGCCAGCAGACAGGACAGGGGCCCCGGGGAGCTGTTTTTT. This translates into CASRQDRGPGELFF.

This clonotype was counted a few times. The chain employs TRBV9 and TRBJ2-5; perhaps TRBD2 as D (7 bases). The CDR3 runs to 16 residues. V was pared by 4 bases and J by 5 bases, with 21 bases between. Germline V gene lookup returns CDR1 SGDLS and CDR2 YYNGEE. CDR3 nucleotide sequence: TGTGCCAGCAGCTCTAAGGGGGGGGCCTGGGAGGAGACCCAGTACTTC. Translating it yields CASSSKGGAWEETQYF.

This clonotype was recorded many times. CDR3 bases: TGTGCCAGCAGCGTAGCTATACAAGAGACCCAGTACTTC. Translation gives CASSVAIQETQYF. The chain uses TRBV9 and TRBJ2-5; D not certain. There are 13 residues in the CDR3. The germline V and J ends were trimmed by 0 bases and 2 bases, with 5 bases remaining between them. Germline lookup yields CDR1 SGDLS and CDR2 YYNGEE.

J is TRBJ2-3 and V is TRBV11-2; 9 bases are shared with TRBD2. This CDR3 has 15 residues. CDR1 and CDR2 (germline): SGHAT, FQNNGV. J gave up 2 bases and V 4 bases, and 4 bases lay outside the gene matches. The CDR3 bases are TGTGCCAGCAGCTCGATAGCGGGGGACACAGATACGCAGTATTTT. This codes for CASSSIAGDTDTQYF.

At least ten counts were recorded for this clonotype. The chain carries TRBV12-3 or TRBV12-4 and TRBJ1-2; D gene unclear. The CDR3 is 14 residues long. The ends were cut back, 3 bases at V and 4 bases at J, with 12 bases in the middle. CDR3 in amino acids: CASSFSGSSYGYTF. CDR3 coding DNA: TGTGCCAGCAGTTTTTCGGGGTCCTCCTATGGCTACACCTTC.

The chain employs TRBV29-1 and TRBJ2-7; 9 bases fit TRBD1. The germline V gene has CDR1 SQVTM and CDR2 ANQGSEA. CDR3 length equals 14 residues. V dropped 8 bases and J dropped 2; count of bases not matched to a gene: 10. CDR3 amino acids: CSLSGTGTTYEQYF. CDR3 nucleotides: TGCAGCTTATCCGGGACAGGGACAACCTACGAGCAGTACTTC.